Reported below is one TCR beta chain. Antigen: not known. The germline V gene encodes CDR1 MNHNS and CDR2 SASEGT. The ends were cut back, 6 bases at V and 4 bases at J, with 7 bases in the middle. The CDR3 is made up of 12 amino acids. TCRdb processed the 5' RACE reads anew with MiXCR; each CDR3 protein has one entry. The table includes under 350,000 distinct CDR3 sequences, 15% to 20% detected once. The data originate from a study of T-cell memory formation after mild COVID-19. Points from the study as a whole: Balance between CD4 and CD8 was seen in clones contracting day 15 to 85, and a CD4+ lean was seen in later expanders.

The chain has TRBV6-1 and TRBJ1-5; D call uncertain. The material sequenced was PBMCs or a T cell subset sorted from them (not recorded which). The receptor's source is a man aged 18 to 29 who had mild COVID-19 (a few samples of this study predate the infection). Cell type and time point are not known. CDR3 in amino acids: CASRQLNQPQHF. The CDR3 nucleotides read TGTGCCAGCAGACAGCTTAATCAGCCCCAGCATTTT.